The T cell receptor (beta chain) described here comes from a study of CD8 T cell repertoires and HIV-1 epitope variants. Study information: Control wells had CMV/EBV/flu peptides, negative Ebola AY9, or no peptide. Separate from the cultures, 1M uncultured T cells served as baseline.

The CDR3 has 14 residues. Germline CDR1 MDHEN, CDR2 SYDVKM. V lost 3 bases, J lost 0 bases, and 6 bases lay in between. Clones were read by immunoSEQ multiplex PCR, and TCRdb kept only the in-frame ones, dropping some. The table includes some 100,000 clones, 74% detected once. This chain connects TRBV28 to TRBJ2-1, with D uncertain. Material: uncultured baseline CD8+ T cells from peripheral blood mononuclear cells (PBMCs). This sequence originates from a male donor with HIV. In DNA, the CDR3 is TGTGCCAGCAGTTTTCGGAGCTCCTACAATGAGCAGTTCTTC. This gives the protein CASSFRSSYNEQFF.